This TCR beta chain emerged from a study of shared clonotypes between healthy human individuals. The table came from immunoSEQ multiplex PCR; TCRdb's copy has only in-frame clones and leaves some out. The sample carries around 1.4 million clones, roughly 98.5% recorded once. Negatively enriched CD4+ T cells were divided by CD45RA into naive and memory. CDR3 length: 12 amino acids. CDR1 is GTSNPN, CDR2 SVGIG, per germline (reference sequence). J gave up 2 bases and V 6 bases, and 4 bases lay outside the gene matches. The TCR comes from a man between 25 and 39 years old in good health. The source material was naive CD4+ T cells sorted from blood. Subset indicated: CD45RA+ positively selected. The rearrangement uses TRBV30 and TRBJ2-7; 7 nucleotides agree with TRBD1. CDR3 bases: TGTGCCTGCAATACAGGGGCCTACGAGCAGTACTTC. This encodes CACNTGAYEQYF.